A single sample is the source of the 17 T cell receptor beta chains below, sequenced in a study of blood T cell repertoires in COVID-19. Libraries were prepared by immunoSEQ multiplex PCR; TCRdb keeps only in-frame clonotypes and omits some of them. The sample shows about 80,000 clones, around 83% of them seen only once. The material sequenced was peripheral blood. These receptors were collected from a man aged 80 or over with active or convalescent COVID-19.

In its sample, this clone was seen a few times. The chain is built from TRBV5-1 and TRBJ1-1; 9 bases agree with TRBD1. The CDR3 loop spans 15 amino acids. Germline V gene lookup returns CDR1 SGHRS and CDR2 YFSETQ. V lost 4 bases to trimming and J lost 3 bases; unmatched junction nucleotides: 7. CDR3 in DNA: TGCGCCAGCAGCACGGGACAGGGTGGTTACACTGAAGCTTTCTTT. Its protein product is CASSTGQGGYTEAFF.

The gene calls are TRBV6-5 and TRBJ1-2, with D perhaps TRBD1 (5 bases). The CDR3 extends over 15 amino acids. Germline CDR1 is MNHEY and CDR2 is SVGAGI. V was pared by 10 bases and J by 2 bases, with 20 bases between. CDR3 protein: CATYAGEGINYGYTF. CDR3 nucleotide sequence: TGTGCCACCTATGCGGGGGAGGGTATAAACTATGGCTACACCTTC.

J is TRBJ2-5 and V is TRBV9; 9 nucleotides match TRBD2. From germline, CDR1 is SGDLS and CDR2 YYNGEE. V lost 3 bases, J lost 5 bases, and 5 bases stayed unmatched. The CDR3 length is 14 residues. The CDR3 spells CASSASSGVETQYF. CDR3 sequence (DNA): TGTGCCAGCAGCGCCTCTAGCGGGGTGGAGACCCAGTACTTC. Filled out from reference TRBV9 and TRBJ2-5, the complete variable domain reads DSGVTQTPKHLITATGQRVTLRCSPRSGDLSVYWYQQSLDQGLQFLIQYYNGEERAKGNILERFSAQQFPDLHSELNLSSLELGDSALYFCASSASSGVETQYFGPGTRLLVL.

The rearrangement uses TRBV5-1 and TRBJ2-1, with a tentative D call TRBD2 (6 bases). CDR3 length equals 14 residues. In germline, CDR1 is SGHRS, CDR2 YFSETQ. V lost 0 bases and J 5 bases, leaving 9 bases between the germline ends. The CDR3, as DNA: TGCGCCAGCAGCTTGGGCGGGGCGGACAATGAGCAGTTCTTC. This sequence encodes CASSLGGADNEQFF.

The chain is built from TRBV6-5 and TRBJ2-7; 7 nucleotides align to TRBD2. Trimming took 5 bases from V and 6 from J; bases not matched to a gene: 13. This CDR3 spans 15 amino acids. Germline CDR1 reads MNHEY; CDR2 reads SVGAGI. CDR3: CASSPQKGGPVEQYF. DNA of the CDR3: TGTGCCAGCAGTCCTCAGAAGGGAGGGCCTGTCGAGCAGTACTTC.

The rearrangement joins TRBV6-2 or TRBV6-3 to TRBJ1-5; 9 positions match TRBD1. Germline V lookup: CDR1 MNHEY, CDR2 SVGEGT. V lost 6 bases and J lost 3; bases outside the gene matches: 9. CDR3 size: 16 residues. CDR3 residues: CASSRPGTGINQPQHF. For the CDR3, the DNA is TGTGCCAGCAGCCGTCCCGGGACAGGGATCAATCAGCCCCAGCATTTT.

The chain employs TRBV4-1 and TRBJ1-5; 7 bases line up with TRBD1. V shed 4 bases, J shed 8 bases, and the junction held 8 bases outside the gene matches. The CDR3 totals 14 residues. The V gene's germline CDR1 is MGHRA and CDR2 YSYEKL. The CDR3: CASSPGQDAKPQHF. Written as DNA, the CDR3 is TGCGCCAGCAGCCCTGGACAGGATGCGAAGCCCCAGCATTTT.

J is TRBJ1-6 and V is TRBV6-2 or TRBV6-3; no reliable D call. Germline lookup yields CDR1 MNHEY and CDR2 SVGEGT. The CDR3 length is 17 residues. V dropped 2 bases and J dropped 6 bases, with 17 bases sitting between them. The CDR3 region is CASSYERGGRPNSPLHF. The CDR3 DNA reads as TGTGCCAGCAGTTACGAGAGAGGAGGGAGGCCTAATTCACCCCTCCACTTT.

The chain is built from TRBV19 and TRBJ2-7; D may be TRBD1 (6 bases). Trimming shortened V by 0 bases and J by 3 bases, and 15 bases separated the two germline ends. The CDR3 extends over 16 amino acids. Germline loops: CDR1 LNHDA, CDR2 SQIVND (reference sequence). In DNA, the CDR3 is TGTGCCAGTAGTATAGAAGGCCAAGGACAGCTCTACGAGCAGTACTTC. Encoded protein: CASSIEGQGQLYEQYF. The full variable domain, its missing parts supplied by reference TRBV19 and TRBJ2-7, is DGGITQSPKYLFRKEGQNVTLSCEQNLNHDAMYWYRQDPGQGLRLIYYSQIVNDFQKGDIAEGYSVSREKKESFPLTVTSAQKNPTAFYLCASSIEGQGQLYEQYFGPGTRLTVT.

The J gene is TRBJ2-3, the V gene TRBV6-5; TRBD1 matches at 7 bases. J gave up 3 bases and V 6 bases, and 9 bases lay outside the gene matches. Per germline, CDR1 MNHEY and CDR2 SVGAGI. The CDR3 spans 15 residues. The CDR3 sequence is CASRLQGIGTDTQYF. The CDR3 DNA reads TGTGCCAGCAGACTACAGGGGATTGGTACAGATACGCAGTATTTT.

The chain combines TRBV30 with TRBJ2-7, with TRBD1 matching over 7 bases. This CDR3 is built from 14 residues. Trimming at V came to 1 base and at J to 3 bases, leaving 6 bases not matched to a gene. The germline gives CDR1 GTSNPN, CDR2 SVGIG (reference sequence). The CDR3 DNA sequence: TGTGCCTGGAGTGGACCAGGACAGGACTACGAGCAGTACTTC. Its protein product is CAWSGPGQDYEQYF.

This rearrangement joins TRBV6-5 to TRBJ2-1; 12 bases match TRBD2. CDR3 length equals 16 residues. Germline trimming cut 2 bases from V and 9 bases from J; bases unmatched to any gene: 8. CDR1 MNHEY and CDR2 SVGAGI come from the germline V gene. The DNA of the CDR3 is TGTGCCAGCAGTTACGCCTCTAGCGGGGGGGATCGTGAGCAGTTCTTC. Protein sequence: CASSYASSGGDREQFF.

The chain uses TRBV7-9 and TRBJ2-7, with 12 nucleotides matching TRBD2. The CDR3 is 18 amino acids. Germline trimming cut 2 bases from V and 3 bases from J; bases unmatched to any gene: 11. Germline V gene lookup returns CDR1 SEHNR and CDR2 FQNEAQ (reference sequence). The DNA for the CDR3 is TGTGCCAGCAGCTTACCTAGCGGGAGGGGTAAGAAAAGCTACGAGCAGTACTTC. Amino acids: CASSLPSGRGKKSYEQYF.

The J gene is TRBJ1-1, the V gene TRBV9; D perhaps matches TRBD1 (5 bases). Germline-derived CDR1 and CDR2 are SGDLS and YYNGEE. Trimming pared 1 base from V and 1 base from J, leaving 8 bases between. CDR3 size: 14 residues. The CDR3 is CASSVQGQNTEAFF. CDR3 in DNA: TGTGCCAGCAGCGTACAGGGTCAGAACACTGAAGCTTTCTTT.

This clone has only one observation. The genes are TRBV14 and TRBJ2-5; D may be TRBD2 (5 bases). The germline V and J ends were trimmed by 2 bases and 2 bases, with 6 bases remaining between them. CDR1 and CDR2 (germline): SGHDN, FVKESK. This CDR3 is built from 13 residues. The CDR3 spells CASSQWTQETQYF. CDR3 sequence (DNA): TGTGCCAGCAGCCAATGGACTCAAGAGACCCAGTACTTC. Full variable domain (missing parts from reference TRBV14 and TRBJ2-5): EAGVTQFPSHSVIEKGQTVTLRCDPISGHDNLYWYRRVMGKEIKFLLHFVKESKQDESGMPNNRFLAERTGGTYSTLKVQPAELEDSGVYFCASSQWTQETQYFGPGTRLLVL.

The V call is TRBV7-2, the J call TRBJ2-7, with 11 bases matching TRBD2. The trim removed 5 bases at V and 2 bases at J, leaving 8 bases unmatched. CDR1 SGHTA and CDR2 FQGNSA come from the germline V gene. The CDR3 is made up of 16 amino acids. In DNA, the CDR3 is TGTGCCAGCAGCCCTAGGGCTAGCGGGAGGACCTACGAGCAGTACTTC. Translation gives CASSPRASGRTYEQYF.

The rearrangement joins TRBV28 to TRBJ1-2; D not certain. Per germline, CDR1 MDHEN and CDR2 SYDVKM. Trimming took off 3 bases at V and 1 base at J, with 6 bases between the two ends. This CDR3 comprises 13 residues. The CDR3 region has the DNA TGTGCCAGCAGTTTGGGCTTTAACTATGGCTACACCTTC. It translates to CASSLGFNYGYTF.